Below, 21 T cell receptor beta chains from the same sample are listed, as sequenced in a study of kidney transplant recipient with SARS-CoV-2 infection. MiXCR was run by TCRdb on the reads, yielding one entry per CDR3 protein. Counted here are under 300,000 distinct CDR3 sequences, 29% occurring once; the ten biggest clones make up less than 8.5%. Material: a blood sample, obtained at baseline and on roughly day 120 from a kidney transplant recipient. The receptors come from a young adult male patient who had COVID-19 and was a kidney transplant recipient. Part of the T cells may come from the graft donor.

This clonotype was observed at least ten times. This rearrangement joins TRBV6-9 to TRBJ1-2; D not certain. Looked up from germline, CDR1 is MNHGY and CDR2 is SVAAGI. The CDR3 extends over 17 amino acids. Trimming removed 4 bases from V and 4 bases from J, with 22 bases in between. The CDR3 nucleotides read TGTGCCAGCAGTTCATGCTCGCCTTACGGAAAGACCTATGGCTACACCTTC. Translating gives CASSSCSPYGKTYGYTF.

In the case of this clonotype: This clone may be a read error of a much larger clone one base away. V is TRBV6-9 and J is TRBJ1-2, with D hard to call. The CDR3 runs 17 residues. CDR1 and CDR2 from the germline V gene are MNHGY and SVAAGI. This CDR3 reads CVSSGPPPYGKTYGYTF. CDR3 DNA sequence: TGTGTCAGCAGTGGGCCACCGCCTTACGGAAAGACCTATGGCTACACCTTC.

In this sample, this clonotype turned up a few times. This chain joins TRBV3-2 and TRBJ2-5; the table gives TRBD2 as D, unverified against the DNA. TRBV3-2 represents a pseudogene. This CDR3 contains 15 residues. In DNA, the CDR3 is TGTGCCAGCAGCCAAGTCCTGACTAGCGGTGAGACCCAGTACTTC. It specifies CASSQVLTSGETQYF.

This clonotype was seen ten or more times. V is TRBV25-1 and J is TRBJ1-6; 7 bases match TRBD1. Germline V gene data show CDR1 as MGHDK and CDR2 as SYGVNS. V shed 8 bases, J shed 8 bases, and the junction held 9 bases outside the gene matches. The CDR3 runs 14 residues. CDR3 loop: CASGMAGGYSPLHF. For the CDR3, the DNA is TGTGCCAGCGGGATGGCAGGGGGATATTCACCCCTCCACTTT. The full variable domain, rest sourced from reference TRBV25-1 and TRBJ1-6, is EADIYQTPRYLVIGTGKKITLECSQTMGHDKMYWYQQDPGMELHLIHYSYGVNSTEKGDLSSESTVSRIRTEHFPLTLESARPSHTSQYLCASGMAGGYSPLHFGNGTRLTVT.

In this sample, this clonotype turned up many times. The gene calls are TRBV5-4 and TRBJ1-2; D call uncertain. The germline V gene has CDR1 SGHNT and CDR2 YYREEE (reference sequence). The ends were cut back, 6 bases at V and 4 bases at J, with 22 bases in the middle. The CDR3 loop spans 16 amino acids. CDR3: CASMSPVPGKTYGYTF. CDR3 bases: TGTGCCAGCATGAGTCCCGTACCAGGAAAGACCTATGGCTACACCTTC.

This clonotype has ten or more counts. The V gene is TRBV5-1, the J gene TRBJ1-5; D perhaps matches TRBD1 (5 bases). V gave up 0 bases and J gave up 0 bases, with 7 bases separating them. The CDR3 is 15 amino acids. Per germline, CDR1 SGHRS and CDR2 YFSETQ. In DNA, the CDR3 is TGCGCCAGCAGCTTGGAGGGGAGTAGCAATCAGCCCCAGCATTTT. It is translated as CASSLEGSSNQPQHF.

The sample holds many counts of this clonotype. The chain uses TRBV5-5 and TRBJ1-2; D gene uncertain. CDR1 SGHKS and CDR2 YYEKEE come from the germline V gene (reference sequence). Trimming stripped 6 bases from V and 4 bases from J, with 22 bases between. The CDR3 totals 16 residues. The CDR3 here is CASMRCVSRKTYGYTF. In DNA form, the CDR3 reads TGTGCCAGCATGAGGTGTGTCTCGCGAAAGACCTATGGCTACACCTTC.

This chain links TRBV5-4 with TRBJ1-2; D is ambiguous. Germline V gene data show CDR1 as SGHNT and CDR2 as YYREEE (reference sequence). V was trimmed by 4 bases and J by 4 bases, leaving 20 bases between them. There are 16 residues in the CDR3. CDR3 region: CASSAAVPGKTYGYTF. CDR3 DNA: TGTGCCAGCAGCGCCGCCGTACCAGGAAAGACCTATGGCTACACCTTC.

This clonotype has at least ten counts. The V call is TRBV28, the J call TRBJ1-5; D is uncertain. The V end was cut by 1 base, the J end by 4 bases, with 17 bases between. CDR1 is MDHEN and CDR2 is SYDVKM in the germline V gene. CDR3 size: 17 residues. The DNA for the CDR3 is TGTGCCAGCAGTTTATCGCAGGATAGCATAGGGAATCAGCCCCAGCATTTT. As protein: CASSLSQDSIGNQPQHF.

Of note for this clonotype: This may stem from a read error, because a much larger clone lies one nucleotide away. The genes are TRBV27 and TRBJ2-1, with 8 bases identical to TRBD2. V shed 8 bases, J shed 3 bases, and the junction held 18 bases outside the gene matches. Germline V gene sequence: CDR1 MNHEY, CDR2 SMNVEV (reference sequence). The CDR3 spans 18 residues. CDR3 region: CASGSPPPGLGRYNEQFF. The CDR3 DNA reads as TGTGCCAGCGGTTCCCCCCCACCGGGACTAGGCCGCTACAATGAGCAGTTCTTC.

Points on this clonotype: This may arise from a read error, as a much more abundant clone is one base away. The DNA is left out, because the CDR3 cannot be placed on it with certainty; the CDR3 is given as TCRdb lists it. The V and J genes are TRBV7-5 and TRBJ1-2. TRBV7-5 is labeled a pseudogene. The CDR3 contains 19 residues when both ends are counted. CDR3 amino acids: CISVPELAREAGKTYGYTF.

The table lists this clonotype with many counts. This chain connects TRBV7-2 to TRBJ1-5, with D possibly TRBD1 on 5 matching bases. The CDR3 runs 13 residues. Trimming shortened V by 7 bases and J by 8 bases, and 15 bases separated the two germline ends. Germline V gene sequence: CDR1 SGHTA, CDR2 FQGNSA. The CDR3 DNA reads as TGTGCCAGCAAACTCTCCGAAGGGGAGCCCCAGCATTTT. It codes for CASKLSEGEPQHF.

The table lists this clonotype with many counts. V usage is TRBV12-3 or TRBV12-4 and J usage is TRBJ1-1; no clear D. Trimming cost V 5 bases and J 2 bases, with 6 bases left between them. The CDR3 length is 12 residues. The CDR3 loop is CASSILNTEAFF. In DNA, the CDR3 is TGTGCCAGCAGTATCCTTAACACTGAAGCTTTCTTT.

The sample holds many counts of this clonotype. The genes are TRBV27 and TRBJ1-1; TRBD1 agrees at 7 bases. The CDR3 extends over 14 amino acids. Germline CDR1 MNHEY, CDR2 SMNVEV (reference sequence). The V segment lost 4 bases and the J segment 4 bases; nucleotides outside the gene matches: 6. The CDR3 here is CASSSPDRFTEAFF. The CDR3 coding sequence is TGTGCCAGCAGTTCACCGGACAGGTTCACTGAAGCTTTCTTT.

As to this clonotype: This may stem from a read error, because a much larger clone lies one nucleotide away. The gene calls are TRBV7-7 and TRBJ1-2; D is undetermined. In germline, CDR1 is SSHAT, CDR2 FNYEAQ (reference sequence). The CDR3 has 17 residues. CDR3 sequence (DNA): TGTGCCAGCAGCTTTGGGCATAAGTGCCGAAAGACCTATGGCTACTCCTTC. This codes for CASSFGHKCRKTYGYSF.

A word on this clonotype: A much larger clone differs by one base, so this may be a read error. The chain employs TRBV27 and TRBJ1-2; 10 bases align to TRBD1. CDR3 size: 14 residues. Germline CDR1 is MNHEY and CDR2 is SMNVEV (reference sequence). CDR3: CASSLRDRGSGHTF. In DNA form, the CDR3 reads TGTGCCAGCAGTTTACGGGACAGGGGATCTGGCCACACCTTC.

This clonotype was recorded many times. This chain links TRBV6-8 with TRBJ2-1, with D perhaps assigned TRBD1 or TRBD2 (5 bases each). Per the germline V gene, CDR1 is MNHGY and CDR2 is SAAAGT. The CDR3 sequence is 12 residues long. V was cut by 5 bases and J by 9 bases, with 11 bases left in between. The CDR3 sequence is CASSEGLVEQFF. CDR3 nucleotides: TGTGCCAGCAGTGAGGGGTTGGTTGAGCAGTTCTTC.

This clonotype was seen repeatedly, ten times or more. The rearrangement joins TRBV13 to TRBJ2-2; possibly TRBD2 for D (5 bases). V shed 0 bases and J shed 6 bases, with 17 bases lying between them. The germline CDR1 and CDR2 sequences are PRHDT and FYEKMQ (reference sequence). The CDR3 length is 17 residues. CDR3 amino acids: CASSLGPGKVGAGELFF. The CDR3 DNA reads as TGTGCCAGCAGCTTAGGCCCGGGGAAGGTTGGGGCCGGGGAGCTGTTTTTT.

The V gene is TRBV30, the J gene TRBJ2-1; no clear D. V was cut by 3 bases and J by 8 bases, with 8 bases left in between. This CDR3 region has 11 residues. Germline V lookup: CDR1 GTSNPN, CDR2 SVGIG (reference sequence). The CDR3 DNA sequence: TGTGCCTGGAGCCCAAACGATGAGCAGTTCTTC. This gives the protein CAWSPNDEQFF.

A few counts support this clonotype. The chain uses TRBV9 and TRBJ1-2; 8 bases line up with TRBD1. Trimming at V came to 3 bases and at J to 2 bases, leaving 12 bases not matched to a gene. Germline V gene data show CDR1 as SGDLS and CDR2 as YYNGEE. This CDR3 has 17 residues. The CDR3 region is CASSEYRRGLGNYGYTF. In nucleotides, the CDR3 is TGTGCCAGCAGCGAATACCGCAGGGGGCTGGGGAACTATGGCTACACCTTC.

This clonotype was detected many times. The chain has TRBV20-1 and TRBJ2-7, with D unclear. The CDR3 is 13 amino acids. Germline assignment: CDR1 DFQATT and CDR2 SNEGSKA (reference sequence). V was pared by 6 bases and J by 0 bases, with 12 bases between. CDR3 bases: TGCAGTGCCCTAGAGATTGTCTCCTACGAGCAGTACTTC. Its translation: CSALEIVSYEQYF.